This TCR beta chain was recorded in a study of T cells in tuberculosis. Study background: Samples predate treatment or fall within its first 7 days.

Germline lookup yields CDR1 SNHLY and CDR2 FYNNEI. The length of the CDR3 is 17 residues. The V and J ends lost 3 bases and 0 bases respectively, with 12 bases between them. Sequencing used immunoSEQ multiplex PCR; TCRdb keeps in-frame clones, though not all of them. The profile shows more than 30,000 clones, roughly 94% of them singletons. As to this clone: No antigen is known for it.

Findings and limits, study-wide: Samples were chosen by availability of cryopreserved specimens.

Time point reported: new active TB diagnosis, blood taken before or within 7 days of starting treatment. Included patients were adults of at least 18, HIV-seronegative, South African. Unsorted cryopreserved PBMC were sequenced, averaging roughly 100,000 T cells per clinical donor. The source material was PBMCs, sampled at tuberculosis diagnosis. The clonotype comes from an adult with tuberculosis. This chain joins TRBV2 and TRBJ1-6; D might be TRBD1 (5 bases). In DNA, the CDR3 is TGTGCCAGCAGTGAGCAGGGCCGGACCTCCTATAATTCACCCCTCCACTTT. As protein: CASSEQGRTSYNSPLHF.